These 27 T cell receptor beta chains were sequenced from one sample in a study of tumor and adjacent non-tumor tissue in lung cancer. This sample's RNA came from whole unsorted tissue. Three rounds of nested PCR, following a modified ARM-PCR protocol, produced the TCRbeta library. TCRdb recomputed calls from the multiplex PCR reads with MiXCR, one row per CDR3 protein. The sample lists around 210,000 distinct CDR3 sequences, 71% occurring once. The source material was lung tumor tissue. The receptors originated from a man aged 55 to 70 with non-small cell lung cancer.

This clonotype was seen a handful of times. This rearrangement joins TRBV30 to TRBJ1-1; tentatively, D is TRBD1 (5 bases). The germline V gene has CDR1 GTSNPN and CDR2 SVGIG (reference sequence). V lost 1 base, J lost 0 bases, and 9 bases lay in between. The CDR3 totals 14 residues. The CDR3 protein is CAWSGTGLNTEAFF. CDR3 nucleotides: TGTGCCTGGAGTGGGACGGGACTGAACACTGAAGCTTTCTTT.

Of note for this clonotype: The junction departs from germline at one end; a sequencing error may be responsible. V is TRBV11-3 and J is TRBJ2-2; 7 bases line up with TRBD2. CDR1 and CDR2 (germline): SGHNT, YENEEA. This CDR3 contains 16 residues. CDR3: CASSSSGMGSTGEPFF. DNA of the CDR3: TGTGCCAGCAGCTCTAGCGGCATGGGGAGCACCGGGGAGCCGTTTTTT.

The rearrangement links TRBV20-1 to TRBJ1-1; TRBD1 matches 7 bases. The V gene's germline CDR1 is DFQATT and CDR2 SNEGSKA (reference sequence). With 5 bases clipped from V and 2 bases from J, the junction kept 11 bases outside the gene matches. The CDR3 spans 15 residues. CDR3 nucleotide sequence: TGCAGTGCTTTTACTATGGGACAGACTAACACTGAAGCTTTCTTT. Protein: CSAFTMGQTNTEAFF.

In its sample, this clonotype ranks as medium-sized. The chain carries TRBV11-3 and TRBJ2-1; the match to TRBD2 covers 11 bases. V dropped 6 bases and J dropped 7; count of bases not matched to a gene: 8. Germline V gene lookup returns CDR1 SGHNT and CDR2 YENEEA. The CDR3 has 15 amino acids. The CDR3 loop is CASSPLGTSGNEQFF. For the CDR3, the DNA is TGTGCCAGCAGTCCTCTTGGGACTAGCGGAAATGAGCAGTTCTTC.

Details on this clonotype: A read error may explain this, as a much larger clone is one base away. This sequence joins TRBV6-5 and TRBJ2-1; 11 bases line up with TRBD2. Germline V lookup: CDR1 MNHEY, CDR2 SVGAGI. V gave up 7 bases and J gave up 5 bases; unmatched junction bases: 7. This CDR3 has 15 residues. The DNA of the CDR3 is TGTGCCAGCAATTCTGGGACTAGCGGACACAATGAGCAGTTCTTC. Protein product: CASNSGTSGHNEQFF.

The genes are TRBV6-6 and TRBJ2-7; D is perhaps TRBD1 (6 bases). Germline values: CDR1 MNHNY, CDR2 SVGAGI (reference sequence). The CDR3 is 12 amino acids. V gave up 10 bases and J gave up 6 bases, with 16 bases separating them. CDR3 coding DNA: TGTGCCAACACCAAACAGGGCACCGAGCAGTACTTC. Protein sequence: CANTKQGTEQYF.

A word on this clonotype: Compared with germline, one end of the junction differs, possibly owing to a read error. The V call is TRBV4-1, the J call TRBJ2-4; the D is unclear. CDR3 size: 13 residues. Germline loops: CDR1 MGHRA, CDR2 YSYEKL. The CDR3: CASSQASNTIQYF. The CDR3 DNA is TGCGCCAGTAGCCAAGCTAGTAACACTATTCAGTACTTC.

Comment on this clonotype: This may stem from a read error, because a much larger clone lies one nucleotide away. This sequence joins TRBV11-3 and TRBJ1-2, with D possibly TRBD1 on 5 matching bases. This CDR3 region has 15 residues. Germline V lookup: CDR1 SGHNT, CDR2 YENEEA. The CDR3 reads CVSSPGTEVVAGYTF. The CDR3 DNA sequence: TGTGTCAGCAGCCCCGGGACGGAGGTTGTGGCTGGCTACACCTTC.

This clonotype was seen ten or more times. Written as DNA, the CDR3 is TGTGCCAGCAGCCCGGGCCCGGGGGAGCAGTACTTC. It is translated as CASSPGPGEQYF. The rearrangement joins TRBV6-5 to TRBJ2-7; D perhaps matches TRBD2 (5 bases). CDR1 is MNHEY, CDR2 SVGAGI, per germline. V was cut by 6 bases and J by 7 bases, with 13 bases left in between. CDR3 length: 12 amino acids.

The rearrangement joins TRBV20-1 to TRBJ2-7; TRBD1 aligns across 10 bases. Germline loops: CDR1 DFQATT, CDR2 SNEGSKA (reference sequence). Losses at the gene ends were 3 bases for V and 4 bases for J; bases not matched to a gene: 6. The CDR3 has 14 residues. Written as DNA, the CDR3 is TGCAGTGCTAGGCCAAGACAGGGGGCATACGAGCAGTACTTC. It codes for CSARPRQGAYEQYF.

Concerning this clonotype: As the CDR3 is not closed by the conserved phenylalanine or tryptophan, this likely results from a read error. The DNA is omitted, as the CDR3 cannot be located on it reliably, and the CDR3 follows TCRdb's listing. V and J are TRBV11-2 and TRBJ1-2; TRBD1 is taken as the D call from the table, unchecked against the DNA. The CDR3 adds up to 15 amino acids, both ends counted. CDR1 and CDR2 from the germline V gene are SGHAT and FQNNGV. Here the CDR3 reads CASWVRQGGGYGNTL.

Regarding this clonotype: This may be a read error: a much more frequent sequence differs by one nucleotide. This rearrangement joins TRBV4-1 to TRBJ1-1, with D possibly TRBD1 on 5 matching bases. The germline CDR1 and CDR2 sequences are MGHRA and YSYEKL. CDR3 length equals 14 residues. In DNA, the CDR3 is TGCGCCAGCAACCAACCCTTTGAAGGGGTAGGGGCTTTCTTT. Protein: CASNQPFEGVGAFF.

On this clonotype itself: Being one base from a much bigger clone, this may be a read error. The chain uses TRBV20-1 and TRBJ2-7, with D maybe TRBD2 (7 bases). CDR1 and CDR2 from the germline V gene are DFQATT and SNEGSKA (reference sequence). The germline V and J ends were trimmed by 3 bases and 0 bases, with 12 bases remaining between them. The length of the CDR3 is 14 residues. As DNA, the CDR3 is TGCAGTGCTAGTAGGGCGGGGGCCTCCTACGAGCAGTACTTC. It encodes CSASRAGASYEQYF.

A remark on this clonotype: A read error may explain this, as a much larger clone is one base away. The rearrangement joins TRBV6-5 to TRBJ2-1; tentatively, D is TRBD1 (6 bases). This CDR3 region has 14 residues. The germline CDR1 and CDR2 sequences are MNHEY and SVGAGI. CDR3 sequence (DNA): TGTGCCAACAGTTACAGGGCCCTCTACAATGAGCAGTTCTTC. Its translation: CANSYRALYNEQFF.

The chain links TRBV20-1 to TRBJ1-1, with D uncertain. Looked up from germline, CDR1 is DFQATT and CDR2 is SNEGSKA (reference sequence). CDR3 length equals 11 residues. Between the trimmed V and J ends, which lost 2 bases and 7 bases, there was a span of 8 bases. The CDR3 nucleotides read TGCAGTGCTAGACCGCGGTGTGAAGCTTTCTTT. Translation: CSARPRCEAFF.

The gene calls are TRBV7-9 and TRBJ1-1; D uncertain. V was cut by 7 bases and J by 0 bases, with 18 bases left in between. CDR3 length: 16 amino acids. CDR1 SEHNR and CDR2 FQNEAQ come from the germline V gene (reference sequence). For the CDR3, the DNA is TGTGCCAGCAAATCGGGAACTAGAGGGATGAACACTGAAGCTTTCTTT. It encodes CASKSGTRGMNTEAFF.

Comments on this clonotype: One end of the junction does not line up with germline, which may come from a read error. The V gene is TRBV11-2, the J gene TRBJ2-5, with 8 bases aligning to TRBD1. The CDR3 loop spans 16 amino acids. Germline CDR1 reads SGHAT; CDR2 reads FQNNGV. Here the CDR3 DNA reads TGTGCCAGCAGCTTAATGGGACAGGTGGCCAAAGAGATCCAGTACTTC. This sequence encodes CASSLMGQVAKEIQYF.

The chain combines TRBV19 with TRBJ2-6; either TRBD1 or TRBD2 may fit D (5 bases each). With 7 bases removed from V and 4 bases from J, the gap between germline ends came to 17 bases. Germline CDR1 reads LNHDA; CDR2 reads SQIVND (reference sequence). This CDR3 comprises 16 residues. In DNA form, the CDR3 reads TGTGCCAGTACCCTATATGGGGGTTCGGGGGCCAACGTCCTGACTTTC. It codes for CASTLYGGSGANVLTF. The complete variable domain, with remaining parts taken from reference TRBV19 and TRBJ2-6, reads DGGITQSPKYLFRKEGQNVTLSCEQNLNHDAMYWYRQDPGQGLRLIYYSQIVNDFQKGDIAEGYSVSREKKESFPLTVTSAQKNPTAFYLCASTLYGGSGANVLTFGAGSRLTVL.

This clonotype was recorded only once. A read error may account for a junction end that differs from germline. The genes are TRBV11-3 and TRBJ2-2, with 9 nucleotides matching TRBD2. Germline CDR1 SGHNT, CDR2 YENEEA. This CDR3 spans 18 amino acids. As DNA, the CDR3 is TGTGCCAACAGCTCTCGGGGAGCGGGAGGATACAGAGCCGGGGTGCTGTTTTTT. Translation: CANSSRGAGGYRAGVLFF.

This clonotype was seen a single time. The junction departs from germline at one end; a sequencing error may be responsible. This chain links TRBV6-2 or TRBV6-3 with TRBJ2-7; 13 bases are shared with TRBD2. Per germline, CDR1 MNHEY and CDR2 SVGEGT. The CDR3 spans 15 residues. The CDR3 DNA reads as TGTGACAGCAGACGACTAGCGGGAGGTATTGGCGAGCAGTATTTC. The encoded protein is CDSRRLAGGIGEQYF.

This clonotype was seen only a few times. The chain carries TRBV7-8 and TRBJ2-7; possibly TRBD2 for D (6 bases). The CDR3 extends over 15 amino acids. The V gene lost 3 bases and the J gene lost 3 bases, with 15 bases spanning the gap. CDR1 and CDR2 (germline): SGHVS, FQNEAQ. The CDR3 spells CASSFGTPWSYEQYF. The CDR3 region has the DNA TGTGCCAGCAGCTTCGGGACTCCTTGGAGCTACGAGCAGTACTTC.

On this clonotype: Without the conserved terminal phenylalanine or tryptophan, this CDR3 likely stems from a read error. The J gene is TRBJ1-5, the V gene TRBV10-2; D possibly corresponds to TRBD1 (5 bases). TRBJ2-3 explains the end of the DNA better; the J call may be wrong. This CDR3 is 15 amino acids long. Germline V CDR1 and CDR2: WSHSY, SAAADI. The CDR3 nucleotides read TGCGCCAGCAGTGTTTCCAGCTGGGGCAATCAGCCCCAGTATTGT. It specifies CASSVSSWGNQPQYC.

The chain carries TRBV14 and TRBJ2-1; 12 nucleotides line up with TRBD2. After removal of 5 bases from V and 7 bases from J, the junction contained 9 bases not matched to a gene. In germline, CDR1 is SGHDN, CDR2 FVKESK. The CDR3 runs 16 residues. Written as DNA, the CDR3 is TGTGCCAGCAGCAATCTAGCGGGGGGGTCACGGAATGAGCAGTTCTTC. Protein: CASSNLAGGSRNEQFF.

On this clonotype itself: The junction and the germline gene differ at one end; a read error may be behind it. Written as DNA, the CDR3 is TGTGATAGTGGTTATGGGGGAGGGGACATTCAGTACTTC. Its translation: CDSGYGGGDIQYF. The chain joins TRBV12-5 to TRBJ2-4, with 7 positions matching TRBD2. Germline assignment: CDR1 LGHNT and CDR2 FRNRAP. The length of the CDR3 is 13 residues.

This clonotype appeared many times. CDR3 bases: TGCAGTGCTAGATATGGACTAGCGGGGGGCAATGAGCAGTTCTTC. Encoded protein: CSARYGLAGGNEQFF. The gene calls are TRBV20-1 and TRBJ2-1; TRBD2 aligns across 14 bases. CDR3 length: 15 amino acids. Germline-derived CDR1 and CDR2 are DFQATT and SNEGSKA (reference sequence). With 2 bases clipped from V and 6 bases from J, the junction kept 3 bases outside the gene matches.

Concerning this clonotype: A read error may explain this, as a much larger clone is one base away. This sequence joins TRBV11-3 and TRBJ1-4; tentative D call: TRBD1 (6 bases). Germline CDR1 is SGHNT and CDR2 is YENEEA. The CDR3 contains 14 residues. CDR3 region: CASSFRDTNEELFF. The CDR3 nucleotides are TGTGCCAGCAGCTTCCGGGACACTAATGAAGAACTGTTTTTT.

About this clonotype: The CDR3 does not close with the conserved phenylalanine or tryptophan, likely indicating a read error. The chain combines TRBV6-9 with TRBJ2-7, with D uncertain. CDR3 size: 13 residues. Germline V lookup: CDR1 MNHGY, CDR2 SVAAGI. Trimming stripped 9 bases from V and 4 bases from J, with 16 bases between. CDR3 amino acids: CASKPRSSYEQYI. CDR3 in DNA: TGTGCCAGTAAACCGCGCTCCTCGTACGAGCAGTACATC.